The clone carrying this TCR beta chain has ten or more counts. The CDR3 length is 15 residues. Germline V gene sequence: CDR1 DFQATT, CDR2 SNEGSKA (reference sequence). V was pared by 5 bases and J by 1 base, with 18 bases between. Between roughly 18,000 and 1,100,000 sorted cells, with 10%, 30% or 50% RNA, yielded naive CD8 libraries. The bulk TCR libraries were made with methods described before and with listed TCR primers. TCRdb reprocessed the PCR reads with MiXCR, giving one entry per CDR3 protein. The table records about 97,000 distinct CDR3 sequences, 20% to 25% of them present only once. This record comes from a study of molecular identifiers for immune sequencing clone quantification.

The source is a human donor in good health. Some libraries in this study had Jurkat cell RNA spiked in. Sequencing used naive CD8+ T cells from blood, with Jurkat cell RNA spiked in. Subset of the sample: FACS-sorted CD8+CD4-CCR7+CD45RA+ naive T cells. The rearrangement links TRBV20-1 to TRBJ2-7, with TRBD2 as a possible D gene (5 bases). The CDR3 reads CSADGRGSGSYEQYF. CDR3 nucleotides: TGCAGTGCTGACGGACGGGGAAGTGGGTCCTACGAGCAGTACTTC.